Listed here are 21 T cell receptor beta chains from one sample, sequenced in a study of T cell responses to AZD1222 COVID-19 vaccine. Produced via immunoSEQ multiplex PCR; TCRdb's table is partial and in-frame only. The sample holds more than 100,000 clones, around 87% seen once. The input for sequencing was peripheral blood, taken on day 0 of AZD1222 vaccination. Receptors originate from an adult in good health.

For the CDR3, the DNA is TGTGCCAGCAGCTTAAGTCTATGGAGGGCCCCTGAGTGGCAGTTCTTC. Translating it yields CASSLSLWRAPEWQFF. This chain links TRBV7-9 with TRBJ2-1; TRBD2 might be the D (6 bases). The CDR3 sequence is 16 residues long. The V gene lost 2 bases and the J gene lost 12 bases, with 23 bases spanning the gap. The germline V gene encodes CDR1 SEHNR and CDR2 FQNEAQ (reference sequence).

V gene TRBV5-4 combines with J gene TRBJ1-1; the D is unclear. Germline loops: CDR1 SGHNT, CDR2 YYREEE (reference sequence). V was pared by 0 bases and J by 1 base, with 7 bases between. The length of the CDR3 is 14 residues. DNA of the CDR3: TGTGCCAGCAGCTTGGCCGGGGAGAACACTGAAGCTTTCTTT. This codes for CASSLAGENTEAFF.

This chain connects TRBV2 to TRBJ2-3; tentative D call: TRBD2 (7 bases). V lost 5 bases to trimming and J lost 11 bases, with 20 bases between them. Germline V gene sequence: CDR1 SNHLY, CDR2 FYNNEI. The CDR3 loop spans 14 amino acids. The CDR3 region is CASSQGGTTSMQYF. The CDR3 DNA sequence: TGTGCCAGCAGTCAGGGAGGGACAACCTCAATGCAGTATTTT.

CDR3 loop: CASSLSYGDTQYF. As DNA, the CDR3 is TGTGCCAGCAGTTTATCGTACGGGGATACGCAGTATTTT. The chain is built from TRBV27 and TRBJ2-3; D gene uncertain. In germline, CDR1 is MNHEY, CDR2 SMNVEV (reference sequence). Trimming pared 0 bases from V and 6 bases from J, leaving 7 bases between. The length of the CDR3 is 13 residues.

This CDR3 is CASHGPGEGYTF. As DNA, the CDR3 is TGTGCCAGCCACGGCCCCGGGGAAGGCTACACCTTC. The V gene is TRBV7-9, the J gene TRBJ1-2; D gene unclear. Trimming removed 8 bases at V and 8 bases at J, with 15 bases between. Germline V gene data show CDR1 as SEHNR and CDR2 as FQNEAQ (reference sequence). The length of the CDR3 is 12 residues.

The rearrangement joins TRBV19 to TRBJ1-3; 10 bases line up with TRBD1. With V trimmed by 5 bases and J by 2 bases, 6 bases remained unmatched. Looked up from germline, CDR1 is LNHDA and CDR2 is SQIVND (reference sequence). The CDR3 runs to 16 residues. The CDR3 sequence is CASSRRDRGPGNTIYF. As DNA, the CDR3 is TGTGCCAGTAGTCGACGGGACAGGGGCCCTGGAAACACCATATATTTT.

Comment on this clone: Other DNA sequences within the sample encode an identical CDR3. The chain joins TRBV27 to TRBJ1-5, with D possibly matching TRBD1 (5 bases). V was pared by 3 bases and J by 1 base, with 7 bases between. CDR1 MNHEY and CDR2 SMNVEV come from the germline V gene (reference sequence). There are 14 residues in the CDR3. In nucleotides, the CDR3 is TGTGCCAGCAGTTTGGGGGGGAGCAATCAGCCCCAGCATTTT. This codes for CASSLGGSNQPQHF.

V usage is TRBV11-3 and J usage is TRBJ2-1; 9 nucleotides line up with TRBD2. CDR1 is SGHNT, CDR2 YENEEA, per germline. The CDR3 totals 13 residues. Trimming cost V 5 bases and J 8 bases; bases outside gene matches: 4. The DNA for the CDR3 is TGTGCCAGCAGCCCGACTAGCGGTCATGAGCAGTTCTTC. It encodes CASSPTSGHEQFF.

J is TRBJ2-7 and V is TRBV20-1, with unresolved D. Germline CDR1 DFQATT, CDR2 SNEGSKA (reference sequence). The ends were cut back, 1 base at V and 4 bases at J, with 5 bases in the middle. The CDR3 runs to 11 residues. The CDR3 sequence is CSARGRYEQYF. The CDR3 nucleotides read TGCAGTGCTAGAGGGAGATACGAGCAGTACTTC.

This chain links TRBV3-1 (or the pseudogene TRBV3-2) with TRBJ2-7; TRBD2 matches at 13 bases. The germline V gene has CDR1 LGHDT and CDR2 YNNKEL (reference sequence). The CDR3 extends over 19 amino acids. The J segment lost 3 bases and the V segment lost 0 bases, leaving 11 bases of the junction unmatched. CDR3 region: CASSQDLPGTSGESYEQYF. CDR3 bases: TGTGCCAGCAGCCAAGATCTCCCTGGGACTAGCGGGGAAAGCTACGAGCAGTACTTC.

The rearrangement joins TRBV5-1 to TRBJ2-1; 9 nucleotides match TRBD1. This CDR3 contains 15 residues. Trimming took 7 bases from V and 6 from J; bases not matched to a gene: 11. The germline gives CDR1 SGHRS, CDR2 YFSETQ. CDR3 sequence: CASRLTGGTPNEQFF. The CDR3 nucleotides are TGCGCCAGCCGACTAACAGGGGGCACGCCCAATGAGCAGTTCTTC.

V and J are TRBV2 and TRBJ2-5; TRBD2 agrees at 7 bases. V trimming: 4 bases; J trimming: 4 bases; junction bases outside the gene matches: 6. CDR1 is SNHLY, CDR2 FYNNEI, per germline. The CDR3 consists of 14 residues. The chain's CDR3 is CASSVAGVGETQYF. CDR3 bases: TGTGCCAGCAGTGTGGCGGGGGTAGGAGAGACCCAGTACTTC. Full variable domain (remainder filled in from reference TRBV2 and TRBJ2-5): EPEVTQTPSHQVTQMGQEVILRCVPISNHLYFYWYRQILGQKVEFLVSFYNNEISEKSEIFDDQFSVERPDGSNFTLKIRSTKLEDSAMYFCASSVAGVGETQYFGPGTRLLVL.

The gene calls are TRBV9 and TRBJ2-1; D may match TRBD1 or TRBD2 (6 bases each). The CDR3 sequence is 15 residues long. Germline assignment: CDR1 SGDLS and CDR2 YYNGEE. Trimming pared 6 bases from V and 0 bases from J, leaving 13 bases between. The CDR3 protein is CASTLGGLSYNEQFF. CDR3 DNA sequence: TGTGCCAGCACCCTAGGGGGGCTCTCCTACAATGAGCAGTTCTTC.

V and J are TRBV3-1 (or the pseudogene TRBV3-2) and TRBJ1-2; 10 bases fit TRBD1. V was clipped by 3 bases and J by 2 bases; unmatched bases: 12. The CDR3 contains 18 residues. Germline lookup yields CDR1 LGHDT and CDR2 YNNKEL (reference sequence). CDR3: CASSQTDRGHEKNYGYTF. The CDR3 DNA sequence: TGTGCCAGCAGCCAGACCGACAGGGGGCACGAGAAGAACTATGGCTACACCTTC.

The genes are TRBV28 and TRBJ2-5, with D tentatively TRBD2 (6 bases). Germline V gives CDR1 MDHEN, CDR2 SYDVKM. This CDR3 spans 15 amino acids. V shed 3 bases and J shed 5 bases, with 16 bases lying between them. CDR3 DNA sequence: TGTGCCAGCAGTTTGGGGACTGTGGTAGGGGAGACCCAGTACTTC. It translates to CASSLGTVVGETQYF.

V usage is TRBV18 and J usage is TRBJ1-2, with D perhaps matching TRBD1 (6 bases). From germline, CDR1 is KGHSH and CDR2 LQKENI. Trimming cost V 4 bases and J 1 base, with 13 bases left between them. This CDR3 spans 15 amino acids. The CDR3 sequence: CASSHTLGGNYGYTF. The CDR3 DNA is TGTGCCAGCTCACATACGTTAGGGGGTAACTATGGCTACACCTTC. Filled out from reference TRBV18 and TRBJ1-2, the complete variable domain reads NAGVMQNPRHLVRRRGQEARLRCSPMKGHSHVYWYRQLPEEGLKFMVYLQKENIIDESGMPKERFSAEFPKEGPSILRIQQVVRGDSAAYFCASSHTLGGNYGYTFGSGTRLTVV.

The chain uses TRBV3-1 (or the pseudogene TRBV3-2) and TRBJ2-7; unclear D gene. This CDR3 is 12 amino acids long. Per germline, CDR1 LGHDT and CDR2 YNNKEL (reference sequence). The V and J ends lost 1 base and 9 bases respectively, with 10 bases between them. CDR3: CASSQVEELQYF. The CDR3 DNA reads as TGTGCCAGCAGCCAAGTCGAGGAGTTGCAGTACTTC.

The rearrangement uses TRBV2 and TRBJ1-4; 7 bases line up with TRBD1. With V trimmed by 8 bases and J by 6 bases, 9 bases remained unmatched. Germline-derived CDR1 and CDR2 are SNHLY and FYNNEI. The CDR3 is made up of 14 amino acids. The CDR3 coding sequence is TGTGCCAGCGAGCGTCACAGGGGTGATGAAAAACTGTTTTTT. This translates into CASERHRGDEKLFF.

This sequence joins TRBV7-8 and TRBJ1-4; no clear D gene. Trimming removed 4 bases from V and 4 bases from J, with 7 bases in between. The CDR3 spans 13 residues. Germline V CDR1 and CDR2: SGHVS, FQNEAQ. The CDR3 region is CASSSGFNEKLFF. DNA of the CDR3: TGTGCCAGCAGCTCTGGGTTTAATGAAAAACTGTTTTTT.

This chain links TRBV9 with TRBJ2-1; TRBD1 is a possible D gene (7 bases). CDR1 is SGDLS, CDR2 YYNGEE, per germline. CDR3 length equals 16 residues. The germline V and J ends were trimmed by 1 base and 5 bases, with 16 bases remaining between them. CDR3 amino acids: CASSVSGGKLNNEQFF. The CDR3 nucleotides read TGTGCCAGCAGCGTATCAGGGGGGAAACTGAACAATGAGCAGTTCTTC.

The rearrangement uses TRBV5-5 and TRBJ1-5, with no clear D. The CDR3 runs 15 residues. Germline V gene data show CDR1 as SGHKS and CDR2 as YYEKEE (reference sequence). V was shortened by 4 bases and J by 4 bases, with 15 bases between the two germline ends. CDR3 protein: CASSKDGGGNQPQHF. The CDR3 nucleotides read TGTGCCAGCAGCAAAGACGGCGGTGGTAATCAGCCCCAGCATTTT. The entire variable domain, with the rest obtained from reference TRBV5-5 and TRBJ1-5, is as follows: DAGVTQSPTHLIKTRGQQVTLRCSPISGHKSVSWYQQVLGQGPQFIFQYYEKEERGRGNFPDRFSARQFPNYSSELNVNALLLGDSALYLCASSKDGGGNQPQHFGDGTRLSIL.